The entry below gives a single T cell receptor (beta chain) sequence along with its context. As originally analysed: Counts of nucleated cells, estimated from reference gene primer amplification, were obtained. TCRdb's copy holds only in-frame clones and misses some; the assay was immunoSEQ multiplex PCR. The D gene and trimming were derived from the DNA, and the V and J assignments and clone size from that table. Of about 94,000 clones in the sample, over 70% were seen once. The data derive from a study of blood T cell repertoires in COVID-19. Trimming cost V 6 bases and J 4 bases, with 16 bases left between them. This CDR3 has 15 amino acids. The germline CDR1 and CDR2 sequences are ENHRY and SYGVKD.

This chain joins TRBV10-3 and TRBJ1-5, with D tentatively TRBD1 (5 bases). Source material: peripheral blood. This receptor was obtained from a human donor in a cohort sampled during active COVID-19. The CDR3 sequence is CAISHSNPGNQPQHF. CDR3 nucleotides: TGTGCCATCAGCCACAGCAACCCAGGGAATCAGCCCCAGCATTTT.